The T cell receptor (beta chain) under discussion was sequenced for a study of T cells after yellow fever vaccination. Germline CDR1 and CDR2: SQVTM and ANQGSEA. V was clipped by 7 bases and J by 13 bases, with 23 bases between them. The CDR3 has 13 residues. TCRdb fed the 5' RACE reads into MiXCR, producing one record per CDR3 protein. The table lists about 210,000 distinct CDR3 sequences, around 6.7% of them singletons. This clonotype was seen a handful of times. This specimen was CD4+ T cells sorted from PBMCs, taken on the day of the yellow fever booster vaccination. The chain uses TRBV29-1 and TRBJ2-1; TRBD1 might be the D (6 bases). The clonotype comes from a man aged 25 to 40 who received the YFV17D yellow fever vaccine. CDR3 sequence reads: CSAIPGDHSGQFF. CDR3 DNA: TGCAGCGCCATTCCAGGGGACCACAGCGGACAGTTCTTC.